The entry below describes one TCR beta chain. The antigen remains undetermined. These data come from a study of cytomegalovirus exposure and HLA in healthy donors. The PCR ran on 60 Vbeta and 13 Jbeta primers. Some clones are missing from TCRdb's copy, which holds only in-frame ones; the method was immunoSEQ multiplex PCR. In the table there are some 180,000 clones, 82% of which are singletons. Notes on the study in general: In a later analysis, at a false discovery rate of 0.05, 15,000 to 20,000 TCR beta sequences were associated with HLA alleles.

The germline gives CDR1 SGHTA, CDR2 FQGTGA. Trimming at V came to 5 bases and at J to 8 bases, leaving 3 bases not matched to a gene. The CDR3 totals 12 residues. The sample was PBMCs. This sequence originates from a man in his forties or fifties in good health and CMV-seronegative. The J gene is TRBJ2-1, the V gene TRBV7-3, with 7 nucleotides matching TRBD2. In nucleotides, the CDR3 is TGTGCCAGCAGCCGTGGGGGGGATGAGCAGTTCTTC. It codes for CASSRGGDEQFF.